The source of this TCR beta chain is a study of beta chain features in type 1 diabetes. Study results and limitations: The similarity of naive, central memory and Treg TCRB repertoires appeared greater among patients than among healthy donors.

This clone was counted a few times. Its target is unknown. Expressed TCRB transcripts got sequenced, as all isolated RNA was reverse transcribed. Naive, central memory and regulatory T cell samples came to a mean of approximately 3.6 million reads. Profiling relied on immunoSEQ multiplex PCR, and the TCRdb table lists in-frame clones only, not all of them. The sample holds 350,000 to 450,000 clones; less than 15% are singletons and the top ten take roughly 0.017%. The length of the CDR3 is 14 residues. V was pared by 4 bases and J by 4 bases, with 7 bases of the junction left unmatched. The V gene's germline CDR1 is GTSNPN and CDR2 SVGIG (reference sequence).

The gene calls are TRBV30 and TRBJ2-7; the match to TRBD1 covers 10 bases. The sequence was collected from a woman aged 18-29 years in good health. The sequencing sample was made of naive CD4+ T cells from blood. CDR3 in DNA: TGTGCCTGGACAAGGACAGGGGGTTGGTACGAGCAGTACTTC. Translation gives CAWTRTGGWYEQYF.